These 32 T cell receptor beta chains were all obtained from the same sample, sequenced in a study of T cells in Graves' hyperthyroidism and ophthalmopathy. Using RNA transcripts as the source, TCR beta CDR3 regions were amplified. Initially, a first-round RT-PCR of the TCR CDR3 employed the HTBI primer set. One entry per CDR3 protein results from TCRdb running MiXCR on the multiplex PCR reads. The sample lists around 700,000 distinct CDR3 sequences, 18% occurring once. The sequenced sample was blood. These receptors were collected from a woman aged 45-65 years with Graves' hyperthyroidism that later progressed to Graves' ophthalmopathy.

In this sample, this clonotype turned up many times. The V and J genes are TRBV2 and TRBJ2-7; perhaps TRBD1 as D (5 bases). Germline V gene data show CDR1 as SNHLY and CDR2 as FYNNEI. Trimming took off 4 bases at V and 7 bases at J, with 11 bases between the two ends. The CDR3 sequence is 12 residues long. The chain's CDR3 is CASSGQRREQYF. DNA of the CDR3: TGTGCCAGCAGTGGACAGAGAAGGGAGCAGTACTTC.

Here the CDR3 DNA reads TGTGCCAGTAGTAGTTGGCTTACAGTGAACACTGAAGCTTTCTTT. This translates into CASSSWLTVNTEAFF. The chain uses TRBV19 and TRBJ1-1; no definite D call. The length of the CDR3 is 15 residues. Germline V gene data show CDR1 as LNHDA and CDR2 as SQIVND (reference sequence). Trimming removed 4 bases from V and 0 bases from J, with 12 bases in between.

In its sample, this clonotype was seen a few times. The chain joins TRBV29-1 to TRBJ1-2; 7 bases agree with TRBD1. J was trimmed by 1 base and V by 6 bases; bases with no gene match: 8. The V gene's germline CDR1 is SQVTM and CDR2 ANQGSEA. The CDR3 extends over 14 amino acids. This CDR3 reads CSVRTGVINYGYTF. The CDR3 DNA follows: TGCAGCGTCCGGACAGGCGTCATTAACTATGGCTACACCTTC.

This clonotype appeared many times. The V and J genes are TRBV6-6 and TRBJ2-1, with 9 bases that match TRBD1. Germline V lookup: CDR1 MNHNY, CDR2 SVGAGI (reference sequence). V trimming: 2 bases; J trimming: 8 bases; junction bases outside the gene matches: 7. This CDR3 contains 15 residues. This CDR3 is CASSYQLTGGYEQFF. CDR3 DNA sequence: TGTGCCAGCAGTTACCAATTGACAGGGGGATATGAGCAGTTCTTC.

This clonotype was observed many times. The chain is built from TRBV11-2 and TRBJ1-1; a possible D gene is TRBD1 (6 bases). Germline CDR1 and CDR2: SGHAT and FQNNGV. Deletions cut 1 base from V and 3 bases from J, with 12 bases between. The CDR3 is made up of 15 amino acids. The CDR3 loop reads CASSLGPAGDTEAFF. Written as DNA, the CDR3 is TGTGCCAGCAGCTTAGGGCCGGCAGGGGACACTGAAGCTTTCTTT.

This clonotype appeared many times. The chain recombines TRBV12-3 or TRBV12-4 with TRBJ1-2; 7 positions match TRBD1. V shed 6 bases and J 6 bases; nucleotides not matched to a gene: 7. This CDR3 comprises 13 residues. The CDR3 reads CASRGQTPNGYTF. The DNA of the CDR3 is TGTGCCAGCAGGGGACAGACCCCCAATGGCTACACCTTC.

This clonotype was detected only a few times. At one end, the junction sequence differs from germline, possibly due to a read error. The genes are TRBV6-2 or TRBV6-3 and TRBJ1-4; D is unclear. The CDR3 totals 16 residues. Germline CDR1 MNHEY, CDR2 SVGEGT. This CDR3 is CASSRGPATTDEKLFF. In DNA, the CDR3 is TGTGCCAGCAGCAGAGGACCGGCGACAACTGATGAAAAACTGTTTTTT.

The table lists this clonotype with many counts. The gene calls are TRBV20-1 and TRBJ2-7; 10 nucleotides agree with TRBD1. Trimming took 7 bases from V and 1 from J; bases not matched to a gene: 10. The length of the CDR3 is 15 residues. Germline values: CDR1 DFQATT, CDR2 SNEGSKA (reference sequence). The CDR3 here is CSVHSRTGGSYEQYF. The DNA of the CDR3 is TGCAGTGTCCATTCTAGGACAGGGGGATCCTACGAGCAGTACTTC.

CDR3: CASSLSGQSNQPQHF. The CDR3 DNA is TGCGCCAGCAGCCTATCGGGACAGTCGAATCAGCCCCAGCATTTT. This chain joins TRBV4-1 and TRBJ1-5; TRBD1 matches 7 bases. The CDR3 is made up of 15 amino acids. The V and J ends lost 4 bases and 4 bases, in that order; junction bases with no gene match: 7. Looked up from germline, CDR1 is MGHRA and CDR2 is YSYEKL.

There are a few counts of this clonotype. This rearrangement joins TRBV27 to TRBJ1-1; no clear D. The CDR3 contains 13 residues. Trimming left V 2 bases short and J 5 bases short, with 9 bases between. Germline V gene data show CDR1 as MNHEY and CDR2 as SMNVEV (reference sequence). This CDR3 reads CASSLARWTEAFF. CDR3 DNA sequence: TGTGCCAGCAGTTTAGCCCGCTGGACTGAAGCTTTCTTT.

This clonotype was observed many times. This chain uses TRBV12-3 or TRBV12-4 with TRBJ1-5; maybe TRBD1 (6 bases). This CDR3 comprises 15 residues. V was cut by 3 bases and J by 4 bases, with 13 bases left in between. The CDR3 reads CASSFNRGRNQPQHF. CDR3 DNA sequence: TGTGCCAGCAGTTTTAATCGGGGGCGGAATCAGCCCCAGCATTTT.

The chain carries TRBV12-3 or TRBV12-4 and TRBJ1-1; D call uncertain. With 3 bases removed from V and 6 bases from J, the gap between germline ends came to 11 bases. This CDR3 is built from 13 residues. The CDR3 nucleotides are TGTGCCAGCAGTTTTCCCTGGATCGCTGAAGCTTTCTTT. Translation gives CASSFPWIAEAFF.

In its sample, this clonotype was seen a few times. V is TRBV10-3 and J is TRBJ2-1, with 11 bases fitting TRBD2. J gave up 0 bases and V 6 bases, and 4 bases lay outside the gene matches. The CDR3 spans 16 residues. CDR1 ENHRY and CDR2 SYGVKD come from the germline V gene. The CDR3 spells CAIRRTSGFSYNEQFF. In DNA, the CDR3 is TGTGCCATCAGACGGACTAGCGGGTTCTCCTACAATGAGCAGTTCTTC.

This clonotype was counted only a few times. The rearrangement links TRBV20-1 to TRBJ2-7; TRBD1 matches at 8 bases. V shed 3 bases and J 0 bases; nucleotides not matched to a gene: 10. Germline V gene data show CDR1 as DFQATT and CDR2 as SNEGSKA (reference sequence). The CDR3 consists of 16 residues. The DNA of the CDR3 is TGCAGTGCTAGCTCCAGGGGGCTTAGGAGCTCCTACGAGCAGTACTTC. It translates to CSASSRGLRSSYEQYF.

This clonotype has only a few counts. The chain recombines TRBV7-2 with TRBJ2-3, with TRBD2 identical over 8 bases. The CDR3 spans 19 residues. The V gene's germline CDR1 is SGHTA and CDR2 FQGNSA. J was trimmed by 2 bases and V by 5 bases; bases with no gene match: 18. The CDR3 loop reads CASSPGPTSVILYTDTQYF. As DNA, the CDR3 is TGTGCCAGCAGCCCGGGCCCGACTAGCGTGATCCTATACACAGATACGCAGTATTTT.

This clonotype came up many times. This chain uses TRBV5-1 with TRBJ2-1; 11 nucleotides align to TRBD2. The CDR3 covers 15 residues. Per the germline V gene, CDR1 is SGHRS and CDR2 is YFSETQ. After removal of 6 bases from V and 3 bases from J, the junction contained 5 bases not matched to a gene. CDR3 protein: CASNLAGGSYNEQFF. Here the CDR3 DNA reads TGCGCCAGCAACCTAGCGGGGGGCAGCTACAATGAGCAGTTCTTC.

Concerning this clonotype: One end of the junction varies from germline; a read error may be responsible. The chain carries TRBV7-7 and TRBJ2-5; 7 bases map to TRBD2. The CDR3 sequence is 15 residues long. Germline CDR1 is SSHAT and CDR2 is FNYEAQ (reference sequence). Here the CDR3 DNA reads TGTGCTAGCAGCAGGACCGGGACTAACCAAGAGACCCAGTACTTC. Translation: CASSRTGTNQETQYF.

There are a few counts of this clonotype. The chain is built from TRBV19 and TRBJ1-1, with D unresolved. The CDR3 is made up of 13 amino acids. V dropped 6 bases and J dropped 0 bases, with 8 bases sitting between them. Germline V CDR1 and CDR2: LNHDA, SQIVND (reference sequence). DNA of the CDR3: TGTGCCAGTAGACCACTGATGAACACTGAAGCTTTCTTT. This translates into CASRPLMNTEAFF.

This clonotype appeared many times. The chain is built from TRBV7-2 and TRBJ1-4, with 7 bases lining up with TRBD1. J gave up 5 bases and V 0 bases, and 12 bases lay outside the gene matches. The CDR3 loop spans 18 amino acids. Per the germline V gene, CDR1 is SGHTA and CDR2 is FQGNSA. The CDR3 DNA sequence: TGTGCCAGCAGCTTAGCTACGATTGGAACAGGGGTGAATGAAAAACTGTTTTTT. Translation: CASSLATIGTGVNEKLFF.

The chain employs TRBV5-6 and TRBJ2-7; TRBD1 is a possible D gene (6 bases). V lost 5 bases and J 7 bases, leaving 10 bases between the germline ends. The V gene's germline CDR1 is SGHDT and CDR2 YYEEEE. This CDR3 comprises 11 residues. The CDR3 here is CASSSGEEQYF. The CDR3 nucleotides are TGTGCCAGCAGTTCAGGGGAAGAGCAGTACTTC.

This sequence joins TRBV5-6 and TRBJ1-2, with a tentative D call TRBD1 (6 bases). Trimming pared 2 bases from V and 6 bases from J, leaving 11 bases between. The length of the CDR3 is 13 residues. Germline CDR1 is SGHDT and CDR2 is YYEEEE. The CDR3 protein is CASSFQGKDGYTF. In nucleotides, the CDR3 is TGTGCCAGCAGCTTCCAGGGGAAGGATGGCTACACCTTC.

The CDR3 DNA follows: TGCGCCAGCAGCCCAACCGACAGGGGGCTCGTCACTGAAGCTTTCTTT. Protein product: CASSPTDRGLVTEAFF. The chain couples TRBV4-1 to TRBJ1-1; 10 nucleotides align to TRBD1. The CDR3 has 16 residues. Per the germline V gene, CDR1 is MGHRA and CDR2 is YSYEKL. With V trimmed by 4 bases and J by 4 bases, 9 bases remained unmatched.

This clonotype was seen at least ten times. DNA of the CDR3: TGTGCCATCAGTCCCCAACAGGGAACAGAGACCCAGTACTTC. Amino acids: CAISPQQGTETQYF. V and J are TRBV10-3 and TRBJ2-5, with a tentative D call TRBD1 (6 bases). The V end was cut by 5 bases, the J end by 4 bases, with 14 bases between. The CDR3 has 14 amino acids. The germline V gene encodes CDR1 ENHRY and CDR2 SYGVKD.

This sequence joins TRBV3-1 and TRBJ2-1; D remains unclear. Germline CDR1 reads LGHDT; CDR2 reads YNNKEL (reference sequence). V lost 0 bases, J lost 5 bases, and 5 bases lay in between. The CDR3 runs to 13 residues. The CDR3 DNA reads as TGTGCCAGCAGCCAAGATGTGGACAATGAGCAGTTCTTC. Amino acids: CASSQDVDNEQFF.

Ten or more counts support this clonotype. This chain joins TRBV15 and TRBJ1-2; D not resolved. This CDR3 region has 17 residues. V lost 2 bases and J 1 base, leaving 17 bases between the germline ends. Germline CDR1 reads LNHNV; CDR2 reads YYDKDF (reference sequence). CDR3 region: CATSRSFPPGSNYGYTF. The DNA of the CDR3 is TGTGCCACCAGCAGATCGTTCCCCCCAGGAAGTAACTATGGCTACACCTTC.

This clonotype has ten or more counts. The chain's CDR3 is CASSLSASEFNEQYF. Written as DNA, the CDR3 is TGTGCCAGCAGCTTATCGGCTAGCGAGTTCAACGAGCAGTACTTC. The chain has TRBV7-3 and TRBJ2-7, with a tentative D call TRBD2 (6 bases). The CDR3 sequence is 15 residues long. Germline CDR1 reads SGHTA; CDR2 reads FQGTGA. The V and J ends lost 2 bases and 5 bases respectively, with 16 bases between them.

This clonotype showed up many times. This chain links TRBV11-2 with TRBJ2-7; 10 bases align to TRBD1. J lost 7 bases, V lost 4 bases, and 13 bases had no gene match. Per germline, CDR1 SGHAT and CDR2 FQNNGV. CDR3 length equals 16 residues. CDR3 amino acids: CASSSPRDRGLREQYF. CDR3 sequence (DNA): TGTGCCAGCAGCTCCCCCCGGGACAGGGGACTCCGAGAGCAGTACTTC.

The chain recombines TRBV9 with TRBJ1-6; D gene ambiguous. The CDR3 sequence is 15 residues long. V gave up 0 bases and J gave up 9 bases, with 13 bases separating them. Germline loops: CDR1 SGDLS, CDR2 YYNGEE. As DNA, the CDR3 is TGTGCCAGCAGCGTAGATAACAACGCGCGTTCACCCCTCCACTTT. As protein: CASSVDNNARSPLHF.

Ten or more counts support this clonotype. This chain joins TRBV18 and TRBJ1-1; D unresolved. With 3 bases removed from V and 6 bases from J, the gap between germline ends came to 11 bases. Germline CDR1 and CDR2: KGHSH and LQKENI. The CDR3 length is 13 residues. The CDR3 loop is CASSPKARPEAFF. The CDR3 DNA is TGTGCCAGCTCACCCAAGGCGAGACCTGAAGCTTTCTTT.

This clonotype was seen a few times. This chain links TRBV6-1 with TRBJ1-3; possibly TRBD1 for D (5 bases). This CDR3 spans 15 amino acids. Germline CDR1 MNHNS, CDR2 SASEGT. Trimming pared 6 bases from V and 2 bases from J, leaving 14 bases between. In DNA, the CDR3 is TGTGCCAGCAGAACGTCCGGGACTGCTGGAAACACCATATATTTT. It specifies CASRTSGTAGNTIYF.

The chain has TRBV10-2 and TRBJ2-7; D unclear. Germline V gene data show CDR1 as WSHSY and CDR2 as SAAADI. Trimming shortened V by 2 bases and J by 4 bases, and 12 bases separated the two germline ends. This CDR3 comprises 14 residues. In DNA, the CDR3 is TGCGCCAGCAGTGAGGTGGTGGAAGAATACGAGCAGTACTTC. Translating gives CASSEVVEEYEQYF.

CDR3 loop: CASSLGLGVDGYTF. CDR3 nucleotide sequence: TGTGCCAGCAGTTTAGGGTTGGGGGTAGACGGCTACACCTTC. J is TRBJ1-2 and V is TRBV12-3 or TRBV12-4; TRBD1 is a possible D gene (5 bases). The CDR3 has 14 residues. The ends were cut back, 1 base at V and 8 bases at J, with 14 bases in the middle.